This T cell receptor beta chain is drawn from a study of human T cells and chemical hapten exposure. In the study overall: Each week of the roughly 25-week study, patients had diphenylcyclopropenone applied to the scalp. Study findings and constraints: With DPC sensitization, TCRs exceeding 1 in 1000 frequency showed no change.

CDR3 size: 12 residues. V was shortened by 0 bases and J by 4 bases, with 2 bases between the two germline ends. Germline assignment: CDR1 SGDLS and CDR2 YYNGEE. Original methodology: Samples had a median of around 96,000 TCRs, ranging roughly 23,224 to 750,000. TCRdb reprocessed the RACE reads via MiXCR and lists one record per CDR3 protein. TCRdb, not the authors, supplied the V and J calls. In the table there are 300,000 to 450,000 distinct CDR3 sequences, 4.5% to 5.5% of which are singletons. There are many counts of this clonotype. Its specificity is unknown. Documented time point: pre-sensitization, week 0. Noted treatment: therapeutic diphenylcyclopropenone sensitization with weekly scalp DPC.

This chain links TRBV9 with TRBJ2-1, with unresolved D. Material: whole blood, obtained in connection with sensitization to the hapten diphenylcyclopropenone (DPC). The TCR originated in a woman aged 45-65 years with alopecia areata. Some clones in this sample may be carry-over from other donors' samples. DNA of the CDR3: TGTGCCAGCAGCGTAGCGTACAATGAGCAGTTCTTC. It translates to CASSVAYNEQFF.